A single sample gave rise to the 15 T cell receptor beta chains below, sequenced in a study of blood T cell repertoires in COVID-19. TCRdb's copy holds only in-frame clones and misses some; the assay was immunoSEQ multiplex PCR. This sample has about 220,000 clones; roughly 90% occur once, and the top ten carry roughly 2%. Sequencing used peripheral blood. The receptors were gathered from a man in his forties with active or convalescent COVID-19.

CDR3: CASSSPRTGERYNEQFF. The CDR3 DNA follows: TGTGCCAGCAGCTCGCCTAGGACAGGGGAACGTTACAATGAGCAGTTCTTC. The chain employs TRBV7-9 and TRBJ2-1, with 9 nucleotides matching TRBD1. V lost 4 bases to trimming and J lost 4 bases; unmatched junction nucleotides: 11. The CDR3 is made up of 17 amino acids. Germline-derived CDR1 and CDR2 are SEHNR and FQNEAQ (reference sequence).

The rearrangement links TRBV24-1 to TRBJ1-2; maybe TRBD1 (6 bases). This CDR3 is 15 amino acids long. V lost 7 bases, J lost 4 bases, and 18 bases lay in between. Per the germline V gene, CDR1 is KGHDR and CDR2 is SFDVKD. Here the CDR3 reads CATRRISDRSYGYTF. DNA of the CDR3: TGTGCCACCAGACGGATTTCAGACAGGTCCTATGGCTACACCTTC.

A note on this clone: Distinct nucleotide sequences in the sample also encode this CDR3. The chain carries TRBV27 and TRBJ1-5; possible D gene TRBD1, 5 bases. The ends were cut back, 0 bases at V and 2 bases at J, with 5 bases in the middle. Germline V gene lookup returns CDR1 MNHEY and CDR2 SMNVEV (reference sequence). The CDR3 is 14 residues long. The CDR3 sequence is CASSLSGGNQPQHF. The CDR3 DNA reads TGTGCCAGCAGTTTATCAGGGGGCAATCAGCCCCAGCATTTT.

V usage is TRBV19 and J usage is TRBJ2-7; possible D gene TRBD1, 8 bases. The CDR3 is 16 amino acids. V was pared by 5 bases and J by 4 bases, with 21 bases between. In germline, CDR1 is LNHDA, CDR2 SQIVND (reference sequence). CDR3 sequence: CASSPGQGGGKYEQYF. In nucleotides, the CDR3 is TGTGCCAGTAGTCCAGGACAGGGCGGGGGAAAATACGAGCAGTACTTC.

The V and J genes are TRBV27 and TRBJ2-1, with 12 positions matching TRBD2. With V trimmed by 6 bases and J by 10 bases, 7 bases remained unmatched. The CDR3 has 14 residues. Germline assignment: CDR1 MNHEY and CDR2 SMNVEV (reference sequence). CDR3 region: CASRKSSGGDEQFF. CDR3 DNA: TGTGCCAGCAGAAAATCTAGCGGGGGGGACGAGCAGTTCTTC.

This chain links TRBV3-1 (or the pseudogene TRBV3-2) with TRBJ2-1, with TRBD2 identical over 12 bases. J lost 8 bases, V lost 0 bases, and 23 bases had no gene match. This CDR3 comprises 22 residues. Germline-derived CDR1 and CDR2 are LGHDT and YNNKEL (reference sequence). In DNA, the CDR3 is TGTGCCAGCAGCCAAGATCTGCGGAGAGGGGGCCCTAGCGGGAGGGTCTCGGATGAGCAGTTCTTC. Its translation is CASSQDLRRGGPSGRVSDEQFF.

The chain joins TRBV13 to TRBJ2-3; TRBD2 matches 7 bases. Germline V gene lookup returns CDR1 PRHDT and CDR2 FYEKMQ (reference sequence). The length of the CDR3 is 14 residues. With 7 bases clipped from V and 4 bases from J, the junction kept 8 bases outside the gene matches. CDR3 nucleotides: TGTGCCAGCATCAAGCGGGGCGATGCAGATACGCAGTATTTT. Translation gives CASIKRGDADTQYF. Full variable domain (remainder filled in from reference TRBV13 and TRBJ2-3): AAGVIQSPRHLIKEKRETATLKCYPIPRHDTVYWYQQGPGQDPQFLISFYEKMQSDKGSIPDRFSAQQFSDYHSELNMSSLELGDSALYFCASIKRGDADTQYFGPGTRLTVL.

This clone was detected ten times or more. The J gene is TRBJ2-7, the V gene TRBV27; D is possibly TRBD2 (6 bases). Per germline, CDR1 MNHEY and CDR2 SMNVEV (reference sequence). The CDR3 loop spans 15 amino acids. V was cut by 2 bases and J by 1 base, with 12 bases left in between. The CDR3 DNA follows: TGTGCCAGCAGTTTAAGCGGTGGAGGGTCCTACGAGCAGTACTTC. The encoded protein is CASSLSGGGSYEQYF.

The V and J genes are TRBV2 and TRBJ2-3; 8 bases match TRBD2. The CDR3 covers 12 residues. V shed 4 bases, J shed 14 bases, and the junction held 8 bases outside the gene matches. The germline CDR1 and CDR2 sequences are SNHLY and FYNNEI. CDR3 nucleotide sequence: TGTGCCAGCAGTGTTTCTAGCGGGTCGCCGTATTTT. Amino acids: CASSVSSGSPYF.

The CDR3 spells CASSFRGPAKNIQYF. In DNA, the CDR3 is TGTGCCAGCAGTTTCCGAGGGCCGGCCAAAAACATTCAGTACTTC. The rearrangement links TRBV28 to TRBJ2-4; tentative D call: TRBD2 (5 bases). The CDR3 has 15 amino acids. The V end lost 3 bases, the J end lost 1 base, and 10 bases lay between the germline ends. Germline CDR1 reads MDHEN; CDR2 reads SYDVKM.

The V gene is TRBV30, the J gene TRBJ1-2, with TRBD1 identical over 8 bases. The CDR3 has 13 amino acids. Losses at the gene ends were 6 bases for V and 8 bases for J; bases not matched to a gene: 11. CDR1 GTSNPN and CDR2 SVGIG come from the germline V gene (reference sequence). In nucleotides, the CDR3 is TGTGCCTGTGAGCGGACAGGGCGTCACGGCTACACCTTC. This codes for CACERTGRHGYTF.

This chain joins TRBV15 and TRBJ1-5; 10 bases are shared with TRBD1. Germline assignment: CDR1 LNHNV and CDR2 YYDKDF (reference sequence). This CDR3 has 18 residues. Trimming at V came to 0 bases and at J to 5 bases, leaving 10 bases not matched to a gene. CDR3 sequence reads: CATSRDPLRQGAHQPQHF. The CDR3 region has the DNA TGTGCCACCAGCAGAGACCCATTGAGACAGGGGGCGCATCAGCCCCAGCATTTT.

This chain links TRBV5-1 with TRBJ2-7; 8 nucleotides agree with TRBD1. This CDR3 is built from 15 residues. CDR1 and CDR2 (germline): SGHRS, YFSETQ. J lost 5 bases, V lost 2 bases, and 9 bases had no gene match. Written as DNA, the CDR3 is TGCGCCAGCAGCTTTCTCAGGGGGCTCGGGGACGAGCAGTACTTC. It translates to CASSFLRGLGDEQYF.

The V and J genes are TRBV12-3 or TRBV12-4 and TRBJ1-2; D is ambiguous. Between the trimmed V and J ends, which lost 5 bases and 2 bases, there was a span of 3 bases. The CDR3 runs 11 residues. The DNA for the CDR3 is TGTGCCAGCAGTCAAAACTATGGCTACACCTTC. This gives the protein CASSQNYGYTF.

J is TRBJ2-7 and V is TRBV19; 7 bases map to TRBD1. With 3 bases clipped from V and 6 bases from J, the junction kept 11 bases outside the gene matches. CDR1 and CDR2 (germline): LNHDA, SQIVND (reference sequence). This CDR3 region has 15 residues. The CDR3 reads CASSIVAGTVSEQYF. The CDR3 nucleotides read TGTGCCAGTAGTATTGTCGCCGGGACAGTCTCCGAGCAGTACTTC.